A selection of T cell receptor beta chains follows, all from one sample in a study of T cell responses to AZD1222 COVID-19 vaccine. The data were produced by immunoSEQ multiplex PCR, yet TCRdb's version contains in-frame clones alone and is incomplete. The sample lists under 150,000 clones, 80% to 90% seen once, with approximately 1.5% in the top ten. Sequencing was performed on peripheral blood, taken on day 0 of AZD1222 vaccination. The origin of the receptors is an adult in good health. Both conserved end residues are part of each CDR3. D genes are given only for firm matches.

TRBV10-2,TRBJ1-5,TRBD1,CASRLQGNSNQPQHF
TRBV5-1,TRBJ1-3,NA,CASSLGPGNTIYF
TRBV30,TRBJ2-7,NA,CAWGIGSYEQYF
TRBV7-2,TRBJ1-1,TRBD1,CASSYTGGLSNTEAFF
TRBV11-3,TRBJ2-7,NA,CASSTIWDTYEQYF
TRBV18,TRBJ2-5,NA,CASSLSGQKETQYF
TRBV7-3,TRBJ2-3,TRBD2,CASSFVAGPDTQYF
TRBV20-1,TRBJ1-2,NA,CSATPGAGYTF
TRBV5-6,TRBJ1-2,NA,CASSLRRNYGYTF
TRBV7-6,TRBJ2-1,TRBD2,CASSLGALLAGGPGNEQFF
TRBV3-1/TRBV3-2,TRBJ2-7,TRBD2,CASSFSRDYSYEQYF
TRBV15,TRBJ2-5,NA,CATSRGGTGQETQYF
TRBV3-1/TRBV3-2,TRBJ1-3,TRBD1,CASSQHRTGQGTSGNTIYF
TRBV28,TRBJ1-2,NA,CASSLGAYGYTF
TRBV11-3,TRBJ1-1,NA,CASSVYRVDTEAFF
TRBV10-3,TRBJ2-2,NA,CAISAGYGFETGELFF
TRBV6-6,TRBJ1-5,NA,CASSYRHQPQHF
TRBV5-8,TRBJ2-7,TRBD2,CASSRGGGDYEQYF
TRBV24-1,TRBJ1-2,NA,CATSDPRAVSGYGYTF